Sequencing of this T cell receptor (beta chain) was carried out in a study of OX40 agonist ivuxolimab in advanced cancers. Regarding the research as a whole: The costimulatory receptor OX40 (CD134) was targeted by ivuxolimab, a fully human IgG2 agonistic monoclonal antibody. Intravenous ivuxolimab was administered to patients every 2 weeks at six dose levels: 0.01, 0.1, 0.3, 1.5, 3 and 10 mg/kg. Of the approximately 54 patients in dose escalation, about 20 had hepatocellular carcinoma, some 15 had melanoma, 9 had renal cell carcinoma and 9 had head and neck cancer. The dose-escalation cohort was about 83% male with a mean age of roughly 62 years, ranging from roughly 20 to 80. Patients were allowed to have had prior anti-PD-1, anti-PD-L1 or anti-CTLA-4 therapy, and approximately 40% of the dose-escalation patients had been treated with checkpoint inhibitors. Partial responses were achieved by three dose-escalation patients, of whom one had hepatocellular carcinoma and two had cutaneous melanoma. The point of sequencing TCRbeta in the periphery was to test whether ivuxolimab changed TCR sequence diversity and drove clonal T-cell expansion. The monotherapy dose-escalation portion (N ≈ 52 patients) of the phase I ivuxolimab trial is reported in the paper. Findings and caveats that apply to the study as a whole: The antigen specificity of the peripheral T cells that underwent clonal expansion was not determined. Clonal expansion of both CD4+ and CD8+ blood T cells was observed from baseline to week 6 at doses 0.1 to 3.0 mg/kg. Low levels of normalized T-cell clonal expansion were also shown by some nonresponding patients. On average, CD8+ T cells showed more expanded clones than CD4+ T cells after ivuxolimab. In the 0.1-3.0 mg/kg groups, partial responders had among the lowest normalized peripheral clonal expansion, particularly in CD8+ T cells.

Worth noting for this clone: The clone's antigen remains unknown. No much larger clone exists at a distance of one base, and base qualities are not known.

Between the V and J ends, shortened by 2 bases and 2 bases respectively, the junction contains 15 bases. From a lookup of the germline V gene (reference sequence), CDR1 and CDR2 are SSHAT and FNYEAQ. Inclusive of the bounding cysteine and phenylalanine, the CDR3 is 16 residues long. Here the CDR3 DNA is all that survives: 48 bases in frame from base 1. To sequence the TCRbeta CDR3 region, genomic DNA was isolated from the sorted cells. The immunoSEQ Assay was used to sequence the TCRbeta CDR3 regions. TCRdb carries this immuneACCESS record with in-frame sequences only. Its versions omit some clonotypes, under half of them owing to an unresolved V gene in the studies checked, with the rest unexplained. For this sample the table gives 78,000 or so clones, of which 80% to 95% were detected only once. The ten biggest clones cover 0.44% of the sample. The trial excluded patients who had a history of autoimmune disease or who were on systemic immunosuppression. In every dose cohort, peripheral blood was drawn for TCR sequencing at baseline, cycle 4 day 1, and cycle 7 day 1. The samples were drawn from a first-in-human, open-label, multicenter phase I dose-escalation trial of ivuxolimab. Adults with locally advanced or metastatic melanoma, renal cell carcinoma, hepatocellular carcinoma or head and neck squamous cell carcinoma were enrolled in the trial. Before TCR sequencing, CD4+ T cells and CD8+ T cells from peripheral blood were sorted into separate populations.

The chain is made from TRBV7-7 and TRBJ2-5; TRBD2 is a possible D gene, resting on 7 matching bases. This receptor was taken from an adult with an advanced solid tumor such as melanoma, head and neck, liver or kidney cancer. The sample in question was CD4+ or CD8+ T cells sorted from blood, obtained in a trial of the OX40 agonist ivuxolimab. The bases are TGTGCCAGCAGCTTAAAAGGGGGGGGGTTACAAGAGACCCAGTACTTC. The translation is CASSLKGGGLQETQYF. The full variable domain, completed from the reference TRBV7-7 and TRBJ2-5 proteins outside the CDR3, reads GAGVSQSPRYKVTKRGQDVTLRCDPISSHATLYWYQQALGQGPEFLTYFNYEAQPDKSGLPSDRFSAERPEGSISTLTIQRTEQRDSAMYRCASSLKGGGLQETQYFGPGTRLLVL.